This TCR beta chain was observed in a study of CD8 T cells in Susac syndrome. Random hexamers were used to reverse transcribe an amount of about 0.45 to 1 ug RNA. TCR beta CDR3 was amplified by immunoSEQ covering 54 Vbeta and 13 Jbeta. TCRdb analysed the immunoSEQ multiplex PCR reads with MiXCR anew, one entry per CDR3 protein. The sample contains roughly 120,000 distinct CDR3 sequences, more than 85% of which appear only once. The ends were cut back, 5 bases at V and 7 bases at J, with 14 bases in the middle. The CDR3 spans 13 residues. Germline V gene data show CDR1 as MDHEN and CDR2 as SYDVKM. Points from the study as a whole: The study admitted that it had a relatively small number of individuals in its TCR sequencing and HLA analysis.

In regard to this clonotype: The antigen remains undetermined.

The multiple sclerosis control group comprised treatment-naive patients with stable or active relapsing-remitting disease. This TCR was recovered from a human donor with multiple sclerosis. This chain links TRBV28 with TRBJ1-1; no clear D gene. The specimen sequenced was CD4+ T cells from PBMCs. CDR3 region: CASSQGLEHEAFF. The DNA of the CDR3 is TGTGCCAGCAGTCAAGGACTGGAACATGAAGCTTTCTTT.